This T cell receptor (beta chain) was captured in a study of T cell responses to AZD1222 COVID-19 vaccine. General observations from the study: Unmutated variant regions reportedly attract nearly half of all spike-specific TCRs.

This table comes from immunoSEQ multiplex PCR, and its TCRdb copy is limited to in-frame clones, with some not included. The sample shows about 150,000 clones, roughly 90% of them seen only once. The CDR3 has 13 residues. Trimming pared 0 bases from V and 7 bases from J, leaving 7 bases between. Worth noting for this clone: Antigen specificity is unknown.

The material was peripheral blood, obtained on day 0 of AZD1222 vaccination. This clonotype was obtained from an adult in good health. This chain links TRBV12-3 or TRBV12-4 with TRBJ2-1, with D possibly TRBD1 on 5 matching bases. As DNA, the CDR3 is TGTGCCAGCAGTTTAGCAGGGGTGAATGAGCAGTTCTTC. Translated: CASSLAGVNEQFF.